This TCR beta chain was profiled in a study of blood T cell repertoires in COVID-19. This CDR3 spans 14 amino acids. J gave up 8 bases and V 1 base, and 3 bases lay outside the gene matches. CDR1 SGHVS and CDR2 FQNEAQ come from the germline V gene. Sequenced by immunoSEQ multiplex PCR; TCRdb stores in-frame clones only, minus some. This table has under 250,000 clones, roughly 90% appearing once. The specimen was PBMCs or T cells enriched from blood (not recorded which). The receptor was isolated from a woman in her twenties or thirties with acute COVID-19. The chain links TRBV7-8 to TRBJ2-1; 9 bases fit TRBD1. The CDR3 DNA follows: TGTGCCAGCAGCTTAGAGTGGGACAGGGATGAGCAGTTCTTC. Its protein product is CASSLEWDRDEQFF.